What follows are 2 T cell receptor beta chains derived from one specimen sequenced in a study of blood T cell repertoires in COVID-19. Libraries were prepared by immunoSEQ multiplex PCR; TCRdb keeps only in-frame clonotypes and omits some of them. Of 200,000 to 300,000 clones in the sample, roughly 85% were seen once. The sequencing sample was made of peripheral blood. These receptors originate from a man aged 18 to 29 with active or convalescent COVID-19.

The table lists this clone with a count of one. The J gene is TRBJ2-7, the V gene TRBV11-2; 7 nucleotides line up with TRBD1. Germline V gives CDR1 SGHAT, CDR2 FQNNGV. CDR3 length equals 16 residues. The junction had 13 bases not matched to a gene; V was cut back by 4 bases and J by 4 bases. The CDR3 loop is CASSSRQGVISYEQYF. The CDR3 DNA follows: TGTGCCAGCAGCTCAAGACAGGGCGTTATTTCGTACGAGCAGTACTTC.

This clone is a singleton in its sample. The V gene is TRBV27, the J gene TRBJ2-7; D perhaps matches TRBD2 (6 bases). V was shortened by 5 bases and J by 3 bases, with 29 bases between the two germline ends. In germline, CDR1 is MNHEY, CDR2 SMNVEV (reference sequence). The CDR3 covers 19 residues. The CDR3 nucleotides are TGTGCCAGCAGTCCCACCGGTCCGGTCGTGGGACTTCGCCTCTACGAGCAGTACTTC. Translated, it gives CASSPTGPVVGLRLYEQYF.